Following are 27 T cell receptor beta chains from one sample sequenced in a study of cytotoxic CD8 clonotypes in ibrutinib-treated CLL. The repertoire was sequenced with immunoSEQ multiplex PCR; TCRdb's copy has only in-frame clones and lacks some. The sample consists of 50,000 to 60,000 clones, around 78% of them appearing once. Sequencing was performed on PBMCs, taken after 24 months of ibrutinib treatment. The receptors come from a human donor with chronic lymphocytic leukemia.

This chain links TRBV2 with TRBJ2-5; 9 bases match TRBD2. Germline CDR1 and CDR2: SNHLY and FYNNEI. This CDR3 comprises 15 residues. With V trimmed by 7 bases and J by 5 bases, 11 bases remained unmatched. CDR3 DNA sequence: TGTGCCAGCAAGATTGCGGGAGGGCCGGGGGAGACCCAGTACTTC. It is translated as CASKIAGGPGETQYF.

Here the CDR3 DNA reads TGTGCCAGCAGCTTAGCTGGGAGAGGGAATGGAAACACCATATATTTT. This gives the protein CASSLAGRGNGNTIYF. This chain connects TRBV7-2 to TRBJ1-3, with D unclear. Germline V lookup: CDR1 SGHTA, CDR2 FQGNSA. The V gene lost 0 bases and the J gene lost 3 bases, with 12 bases spanning the gap. The CDR3 is made up of 16 amino acids.

In its sample, this clone was seen once. The V gene is TRBV15, the J gene TRBJ2-7, with D possibly TRBD1 on 6 matching bases. Trimming removed 1 base from V and 4 bases from J, with 20 bases in between. Germline V lookup: CDR1 LNHNV, CDR2 YYDKDF (reference sequence). The CDR3 is made up of 17 amino acids. CDR3 in amino acids: CATSRGGYRDTDYEQYF. CDR3 DNA sequence: TGTGCCACCAGCAGAGGGGGGTACAGGGACACCGATTACGAGCAGTACTTC.

The gene calls are TRBV12-2 and TRBJ1-3. TRBV12-2 represents a pseudogene. The CDR3 spans 13 residues. CDR3 bases: TGTGCAAGTCGCTTCAGAGTATGGAACACCATATATTTT. Amino acids: CASRFRVWNTIYF.

The genes are TRBV15 and TRBJ2-7; D remains unclear. The length of the CDR3 is 15 residues. Germline V gene data show CDR1 as LNHNV and CDR2 as YYDKDF (reference sequence). V dropped 0 bases and J dropped 2 bases, with 11 bases sitting between them. The CDR3 loop reads CATSRDRATTYEQYF. The CDR3 DNA reads as TGTGCCACCAGCAGAGATAGGGCCACGACCTACGAGCAGTACTTC.

The chain is built from TRBV27 and TRBJ2-7, with 10 nucleotides matching TRBD2. Per germline, CDR1 MNHEY and CDR2 SMNVEV (reference sequence). With 3 bases clipped from V and 1 base from J, the junction kept 15 bases outside the gene matches. The length of the CDR3 is 19 residues. The CDR3 nucleotides read TGTGCCAGCAGTTTCGGACCTGGGGCTAGCGGGAGTGGTTCCTACGAGCAGTACTTC. This codes for CASSFGPGASGSGSYEQYF.

The chain is built from TRBV30 and TRBJ2-2, with D perhaps assigned TRBD1 or TRBD2 (5 bases each). CDR1 is GTSNPN, CDR2 SVGIG, per germline (reference sequence). V lost 2 bases to trimming and J lost 3 bases, with 13 bases between them. The CDR3 consists of 15 residues. CDR3 sequence: CAWSPRDPYTGELFF. In DNA, the CDR3 is TGTGCCTGGAGTCCCCGGGACCCCTACACCGGGGAGCTGTTTTTT.

The gene calls are TRBV30 and TRBJ1-2, with 8 bases matching TRBD1. Per germline, CDR1 GTSNPN and CDR2 SVGIG (reference sequence). Unmatched junction bases numbered 11, after V lost 5 bases and J lost 12 bases. The CDR3 length is 12 residues. DNA for the CDR3: TGTGCCTGGGGGGAGCAGGGGGCGCATCACACCTTC. Translating it yields CAWGEQGAHHTF. Using reference TRBV30 and TRBJ1-2 for the parts outside the CDR3, the full variable domain is SQTIHQWPATLVQPVGSPLSLECTVEGTSNPNLYWYRQAAGRGLQLLFYSVGIGQISSEVPQNLSASRPQDRQFILSSKKLLLSDSGFYLCAWGEQGAHHTFGSGTRLTVV.

The chain carries TRBV5-8 and TRBJ1-6; no reliable D call. From germline, CDR1 is SGHTS and CDR2 YDEGEE. Trimming took 6 bases from V and 6 from J, leaving 10 bases between them. CDR3 length: 13 residues. CDR3 DNA: TGTGCCAGCACCAGCTCGGGTAATTCACCCCTCCACTTT. Amino acid sequence: CASTSSGNSPLHF.

The chain has TRBV7-9 and TRBJ1-1; TRBD1 is a possible D gene (6 bases). The V end was cut by 6 bases, the J end by 2 bases, with 13 bases between. This CDR3 has 14 amino acids. In germline, CDR1 is SEHNR, CDR2 FQNEAQ (reference sequence). CDR3 residues: CASRPSQGNTEAFF. The CDR3 region has the DNA TGTGCCAGCAGACCATCACAGGGAAACACTGAAGCTTTCTTT.

The chain links TRBV4-3 to TRBJ1-6; the match to TRBD1 covers 8 bases. From germline, CDR1 is LGHNA and CDR2 YSLEER. Unmatched junction bases numbered 5, after V lost 0 bases and J lost 7 bases. The CDR3 sequence is 16 residues long. CDR3 region: CASSQEPSGGNSPLHF. The CDR3, as DNA: TGCGCCAGCAGCCAAGAGCCGTCAGGGGGCAATTCACCCCTCCACTTT.

The table lists this clone with a count of one. The chain couples TRBV5-1 to TRBJ1-4, with D possibly matching TRBD1 (6 bases). The CDR3 has 18 amino acids. Germline CDR1 and CDR2: SGHRS and YFSETQ. Between the trimmed V and J ends, which lost 4 bases and 3 bases, there was a span of 22 bases. The CDR3 reads CASSGGQPRDWANEKLFF. Written as DNA, the CDR3 is TGCGCCAGCAGCGGCGGACAGCCTAGGGATTGGGCTAATGAAAAACTGTTTTTT.

This clone has just one count. This chain uses TRBV19 with TRBJ1-5; D perhaps matches TRBD1 (5 bases). The germline CDR1 and CDR2 sequences are LNHDA and SQIVND (reference sequence). V shed 8 bases and J shed 7 bases, with 15 bases lying between them. The CDR3 is made up of 13 amino acids. The CDR3 sequence: CASEVGGLQPQHF. The CDR3 DNA sequence: TGTGCCAGTGAGGTTGGGGGTTTGCAGCCCCAGCATTTT.

The genes are TRBV30 and TRBJ2-1; D is unresolved. V dropped 3 bases and J dropped 5 bases, with 8 bases sitting between them. From germline, CDR1 is GTSNPN and CDR2 SVGIG (reference sequence). This CDR3 spans 12 amino acids. CDR3 in DNA: TGTGCCTGGAGGCTATTCCACAATGAGCAGTTCTTC. This translates into CAWRLFHNEQFF.

The rearrangement uses TRBV7-2 and TRBJ2-5, with 11 bases matching TRBD2. This CDR3 is built from 15 residues. V lost 11 bases and J lost 10; bases outside the gene matches: 18. Germline CDR1 SGHTA, CDR2 FQGNSA. DNA of the CDR3: TGTGCCTCTACTAGCGGGGGTTCGGGAAGGGTGAGCCAGTACTTC. Translated: CASTSGGSGRVSQYF.

The CDR3 nucleotides read TGTGCCAGCAGCTCCAGGGTACTGGTTGGCTATGGCTACACCTTC. This translates into CASSSRVLVGYGYTF. The chain is built from TRBV7-9 and TRBJ1-2; D is possibly TRBD1 (5 bases). CDR1 SEHNR and CDR2 FQNEAQ come from the germline V gene (reference sequence). Trimming pared 4 bases from V and 4 bases from J, leaving 16 bases between. This CDR3 has 15 amino acids.

V and J are TRBV28 and TRBJ1-5; 7 nucleotides agree with TRBD1. This CDR3 spans 15 amino acids. CDR1 is MDHEN, CDR2 SYDVKM, per germline. V shed 5 bases, J shed 3 bases, and the junction held 7 bases outside the gene matches. DNA for the CDR3: TGTGCCAGCAGTGGGGGGACAGTCTTCAATCAGCCCCAGCATTTT. Translating it yields CASSGGTVFNQPQHF.

This clone was found once. This chain uses TRBV5-1 with TRBJ2-3; D gene ambiguous. V was cut by 5 bases and J by 5 bases, with 18 bases left in between. The germline CDR1 and CDR2 sequences are SGHRS and YFSETQ. This CDR3 is 15 amino acids long. The CDR3 region is CASSGIGRTLDTQYF. CDR3 in DNA: TGCGCCAGCAGTGGTATTGGCAGAACATTAGATACGCAGTATTTT.

The V gene is TRBV19, the J gene TRBJ1-5, with TRBD1 identical over 9 bases. The V segment lost 5 bases and the J segment 0 bases; nucleotides outside the gene matches: 11. Per the germline V gene, CDR1 is LNHDA and CDR2 is SQIVND (reference sequence). The CDR3 length is 18 residues. The CDR3 sequence is CASSSYLGTGTSNQPQHF. The CDR3 nucleotides read TGTGCCAGTAGTTCCTACCTTGGGACAGGGACTAGCAATCAGCCCCAGCATTTT. Variable domain in full (rest from reference TRBV19 and TRBJ1-5): DGGITQSPKYLFRKEGQNVTLSCEQNLNHDAMYWYRQDPGQGLRLIYYSQIVNDFQKGDIAEGYSVSREKKESFPLTVTSAQKNPTAFYLCASSSYLGTGTSNQPQHFGDGTRLSIL.

This clone was seen once. The rearrangement links TRBV6-6 to TRBJ2-3; D gene ambiguous. Between the trimmed V and J ends, which lost 2 bases and 4 bases, there was a span of 7 bases. The CDR3 has 13 amino acids. The germline gives CDR1 MNHNY, CDR2 SVGAGI (reference sequence). CDR3 loop: CASSYGFSDTQYF. The CDR3 DNA follows: TGTGCCAGCAGTTACGGGTTTTCAGATACGCAGTATTTT.

This clone turned up a few times. The chain links TRBV5-4 to TRBJ1-1; a weak D match, TRBD1 (5 bases). There are 14 residues in the CDR3. The V gene lost 1 base and the J gene lost 0 bases, with 7 bases spanning the gap. Germline V CDR1 and CDR2: SGHNT, YYREEE (reference sequence). DNA of the CDR3: TGTGCCAGCAGCTTGCGGGGCTTGAACACTGAAGCTTTCTTT. This gives the protein CASSLRGLNTEAFF.

The chain employs TRBV4-3 and TRBJ2-5, with no clear D. The end of the DNA fits TRBJ2-7 better, so the J call may be wrong. CDR3 length: 14 amino acids. Germline assignment: CDR1 LGHNA and CDR2 YSLEER. The CDR3 spells CASSQDRNLPEQYF. Here the CDR3 DNA reads TGCGCCAGCAGCCAAGATCGAAACCTCCCCGAGCAGTACTTC.

The V gene is TRBV28, the J gene TRBJ1-2, with D tentatively TRBD1 (5 bases). The CDR3 consists of 14 residues. V lost 3 bases, J lost 5 bases, and 13 bases lay in between. Per the germline V gene, CDR1 is MDHEN and CDR2 is SYDVKM. In nucleotides, the CDR3 is TGTGCCAGCAGTTTCAAAAACAGGAATTATGGCTACACCTTC. Its translation: CASSFKNRNYGYTF.

The chain recombines TRBV5-5 with TRBJ2-7, with 9 bases lining up with TRBD1. V trimming: 0 bases; J trimming: 5 bases; junction bases outside the gene matches: 9. CDR3 length equals 16 residues. CDR1 and CDR2 from the germline V gene are SGHKS and YYEKEE (reference sequence). In DNA form, the CDR3 reads TGTGCCAGCAGCTTGGCACTAGGACAGGGGTCCCACGAGCAGTACTTC. It translates to CASSLALGQGSHEQYF.

DNA of the CDR3: TGTGCCAGCAGCGCCTCGGGACAGGGCTATGGCTACACCTTC. Translating gives CASSASGQGYGYTF. The chain carries TRBV7-2 and TRBJ1-2, with 9 nucleotides matching TRBD1. The V gene's germline CDR1 is SGHTA and CDR2 FQGNSA. The CDR3 contains 14 residues. V shed 5 bases and J 4 bases; nucleotides not matched to a gene: 5.

The chain combines TRBV5-5 with TRBJ2-2; TRBD1 is a possible D gene (6 bases). CDR1 is SGHKS and CDR2 is YYEKEE in the germline V gene (reference sequence). The V and J ends lost 0 bases and 2 bases respectively, with 8 bases between them. The CDR3 covers 15 residues. The CDR3 spells CASSLDRANTGELFF. In DNA, the CDR3 is TGTGCCAGCAGCTTGGACAGGGCCAACACCGGGGAGCTGTTTTTT.

The chain joins TRBV10-3 to TRBJ2-7, with D unclear. The V end was cut by 0 bases, the J end by 6 bases, with 9 bases between. Germline V CDR1 and CDR2: ENHRY, SYGVKD. The CDR3 spans 13 residues. CDR3 coding DNA: TGTGCCATCAGTGAGTCTAGTGGTTCCGAGCAGTACTTC. This translates into CAISESSGSEQYF.